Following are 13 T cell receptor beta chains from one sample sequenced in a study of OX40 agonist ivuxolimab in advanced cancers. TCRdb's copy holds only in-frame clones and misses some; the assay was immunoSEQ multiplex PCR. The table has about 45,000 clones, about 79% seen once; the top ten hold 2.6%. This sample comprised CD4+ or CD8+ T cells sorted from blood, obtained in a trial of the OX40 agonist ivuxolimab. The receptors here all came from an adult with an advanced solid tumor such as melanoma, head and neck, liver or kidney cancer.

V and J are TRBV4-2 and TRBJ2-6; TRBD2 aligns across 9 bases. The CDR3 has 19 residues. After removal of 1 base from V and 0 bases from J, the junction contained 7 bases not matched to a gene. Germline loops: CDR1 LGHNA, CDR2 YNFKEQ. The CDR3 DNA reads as TGTGCCAGCAGCCAAGGAGAGAGTAGCGGGGGCTCTGGGGCCAACGTCCTGACTTTC. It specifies CASSQGESSGGSGANVLTF.

The CDR3 DNA is TGTGCCACTATAACAGGGGGCCCCGCTAACTATGGCTACACCTTC. As protein: CATITGGPANYGYTF. This chain connects TRBV19 to TRBJ1-2, with 9 nucleotides matching TRBD1. Trimming at V came to 10 bases and at J to 0 bases, leaving 9 bases not matched to a gene. The CDR3 is 15 residues long. Per germline, CDR1 LNHDA and CDR2 SQIVND (reference sequence).

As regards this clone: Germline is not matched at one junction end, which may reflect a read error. CDR3 sequence reads: CAGSLQGRNTEAFF. The CDR3 DNA sequence: TGTGCCGGCAGCTTGCAGGGGCGGAACACTGAAGCTTTCTTT. V and J are TRBV7-2 and TRBJ1-1, with D possibly TRBD1 on 6 matching bases. The CDR3 covers 14 residues. Germline CDR1 SGHTA, CDR2 FQGNSA. The full variable domain, with the rest looked up from reference TRBV7-2 and TRBJ1-1, is GAGVSQSPSNKVTEKGKDVELRCDPISGHTALYWYRQSLGQGLEFLIYFQGNSAPDKSGLPSDRFSAERTGGSVSTLTIQRTQQEDSAVYLCAGSLQGRNTEAFFGQGTRLTVV.

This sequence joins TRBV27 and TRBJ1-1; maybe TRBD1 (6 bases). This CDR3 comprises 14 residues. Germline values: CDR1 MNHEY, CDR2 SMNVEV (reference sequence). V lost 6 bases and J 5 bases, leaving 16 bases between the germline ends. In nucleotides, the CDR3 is TGTGCCAGCAGCGCCCCGGGGGGCGCGACTGAAGCTTTCTTT. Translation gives CASSAPGGATEAFF.

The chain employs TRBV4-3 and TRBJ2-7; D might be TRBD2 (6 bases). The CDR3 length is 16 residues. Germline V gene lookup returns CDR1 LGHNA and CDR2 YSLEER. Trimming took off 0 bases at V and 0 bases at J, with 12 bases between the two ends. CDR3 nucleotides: TGCGCCAGCAGCCAAGATGTGGGGGGAATCTCCTACGAGCAGTACTTC. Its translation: CASSQDVGGISYEQYF.

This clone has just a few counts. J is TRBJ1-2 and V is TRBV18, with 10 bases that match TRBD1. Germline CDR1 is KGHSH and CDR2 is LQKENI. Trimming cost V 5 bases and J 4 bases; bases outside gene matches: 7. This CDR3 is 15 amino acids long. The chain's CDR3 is CASSSTGQGGYGYTF. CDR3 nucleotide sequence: TGTGCCAGCTCATCAACCGGACAGGGGGGCTATGGCTACACCTTC. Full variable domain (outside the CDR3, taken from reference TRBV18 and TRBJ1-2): NAGVMQNPRHLVRRRGQEARLRCSPMKGHSHVYWYRQLPEEGLKFMVYLQKENIIDESGMPKERFSAEFPKEGPSILRIQQVVRGDSAAYFCASSSTGQGGYGYTFGSGTRLTVV.

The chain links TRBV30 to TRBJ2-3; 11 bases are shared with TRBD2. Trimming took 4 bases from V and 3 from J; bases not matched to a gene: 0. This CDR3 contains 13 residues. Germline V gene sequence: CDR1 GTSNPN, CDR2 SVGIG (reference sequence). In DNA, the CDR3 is TGTGCCTGGACTAGCGGGGGGACAGATACGCAGTATTTT. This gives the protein CAWTSGGTDTQYF.

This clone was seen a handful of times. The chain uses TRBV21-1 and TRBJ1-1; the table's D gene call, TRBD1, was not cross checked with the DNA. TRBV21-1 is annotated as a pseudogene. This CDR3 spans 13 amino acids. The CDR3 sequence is CASTDRVRTEAFF. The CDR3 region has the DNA TGTGCCAGCACCGACAGGGTCCGGACTGAAGCTTTCTTT.

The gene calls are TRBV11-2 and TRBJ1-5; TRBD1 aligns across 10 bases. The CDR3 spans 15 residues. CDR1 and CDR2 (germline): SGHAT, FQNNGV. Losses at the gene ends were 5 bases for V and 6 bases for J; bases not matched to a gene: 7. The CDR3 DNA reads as TGTGCCAGCAGCCCTGACAGGGGGCGCAGTCAGCCCCAGCATTTT. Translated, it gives CASSPDRGRSQPQHF. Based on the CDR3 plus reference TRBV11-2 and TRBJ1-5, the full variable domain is EAGVAQSPRYKIIEKRQSVAFWCNPISGHATLYWYQQILGQGPKLLIQFQNNGVVDDSQLPKDRFSAERLKGVDSTLKIQPAKLEDSAVYLCASSPDRGRSQPQHFGDGTRLSIL.

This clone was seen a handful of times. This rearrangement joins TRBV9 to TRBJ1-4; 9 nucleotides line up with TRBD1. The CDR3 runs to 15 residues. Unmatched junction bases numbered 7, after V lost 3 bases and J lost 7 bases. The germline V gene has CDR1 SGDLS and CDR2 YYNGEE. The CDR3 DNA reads TGTGCCAGCAGCGGACAGGGGGGGGCTTCTGAAAAACTGTTTTTT. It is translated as CASSGQGGASEKLFF.

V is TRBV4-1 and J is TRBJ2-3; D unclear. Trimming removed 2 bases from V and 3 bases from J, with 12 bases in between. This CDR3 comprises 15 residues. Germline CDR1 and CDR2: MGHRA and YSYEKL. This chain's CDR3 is CASSQIGLGTDTQYF. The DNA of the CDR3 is TGCGCCAGCAGCCAAATCGGGCTGGGGACAGATACGCAGTATTTT.

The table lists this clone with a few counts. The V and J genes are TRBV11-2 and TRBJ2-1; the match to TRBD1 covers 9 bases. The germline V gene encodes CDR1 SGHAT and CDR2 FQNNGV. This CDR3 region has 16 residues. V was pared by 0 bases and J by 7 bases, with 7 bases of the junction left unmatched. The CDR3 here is CASSLDGDRVRNEQFF. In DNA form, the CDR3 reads TGTGCCAGCAGCTTAGATGGGGACAGGGTTCGGAATGAGCAGTTCTTC.

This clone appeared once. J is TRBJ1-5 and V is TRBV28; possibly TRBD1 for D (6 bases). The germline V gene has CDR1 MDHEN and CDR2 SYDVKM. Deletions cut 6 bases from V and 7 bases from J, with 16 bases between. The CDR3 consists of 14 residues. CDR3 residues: CASRPAGVGQPQHF. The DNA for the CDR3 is TGTGCCAGCAGACCCGCAGGGGTCGGGCAGCCCCAGCATTTT.